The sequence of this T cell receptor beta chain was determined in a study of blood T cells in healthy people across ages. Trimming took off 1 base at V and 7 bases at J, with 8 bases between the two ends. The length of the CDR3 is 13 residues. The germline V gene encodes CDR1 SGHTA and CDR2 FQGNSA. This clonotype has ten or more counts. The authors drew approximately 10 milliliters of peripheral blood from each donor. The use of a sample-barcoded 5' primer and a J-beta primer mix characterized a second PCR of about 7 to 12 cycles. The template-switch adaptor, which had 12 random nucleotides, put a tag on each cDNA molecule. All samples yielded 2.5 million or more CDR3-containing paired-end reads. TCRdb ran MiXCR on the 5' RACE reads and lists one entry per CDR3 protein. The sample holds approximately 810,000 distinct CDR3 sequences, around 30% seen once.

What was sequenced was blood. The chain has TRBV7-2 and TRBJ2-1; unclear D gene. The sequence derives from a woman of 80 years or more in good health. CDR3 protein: CASSLDSGNEQFF. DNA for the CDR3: TGTGCCAGCAGCTTAGATTCTGGGAATGAGCAGTTCTTC.